The clone carrying this TCR beta chain was recorded once. TCRdb's table, derived via immunoSEQ multiplex PCR, lists solely in-frame clones and lacks some. The data hold 1.5 million to 2.5 million clones, with around 96% observed a single time. This sample stems from a study of shared clonotypes between healthy human individuals. Naive CD8 cells lacked CD45RO and underwent positive selection for CCR7, leaving out terminally differentiated effector memory CD45RA+ cells. The sequenced sample was naive CD8+ T cells sorted from blood. The receptor was isolated from a man aged 18 to 35 in good health.

CDR3 in DNA: TGTGCCAGCAGCTTAGGCCGGGGCGGGAAGGAGGAGACCCAGTACTTC. This translates into CASSLGRGGKEETQYF. The chain joins TRBV7-9 to TRBJ2-5, with D possibly being TRBD2 (6 bases). Germline lookup yields CDR1 SEHNR and CDR2 FQNEAQ (reference sequence). This CDR3 region has 16 residues. V was pared by 1 base and J by 5 bases, with 17 bases between.